This T cell receptor beta chain was sequenced during a study of tumour-infiltrating T cells in Burkitt lymphoma. Turning to the study itself: Patients covered every epidemiological subtype of Burkitt lymphoma. Productive clonality predicted overall and progression-free survival.

In this sample, this clone turned up a few times. What it binds is not known. Clones were read by immunoSEQ multiplex PCR, and TCRdb kept only the in-frame ones, dropping some. This table holds about 400 clones, around 45% found once. The CDR3 length is 15 residues. V lost 1 base and J lost 3; bases outside the gene matches: 3. Germline CDR1 reads MNHEY; CDR2 reads SMNVEV (reference sequence). Study-wide results and limits: Public clonotypes, several, appeared across numerous Burkitt lymphoma patients.

This rearrangement joins TRBV27 to TRBJ2-7; 10 nucleotides match TRBD1. The source of this sequence is a human donor with Burkitt lymphoma. Input material: tumor tissue. CDR3: CASSLWTGGNYEQYF. The CDR3 DNA follows: TGTGCCAGCAGTTTATGGACAGGGGGGAACTACGAGCAGTACTTC.